A selection of T cell receptor beta chains follows, all from one sample in a study of blood T cell repertoires in COVID-19. Sequencing was performed with immunoSEQ multiplex PCR; in TCRdb, only in-frame clones are kept and a portion is missing. The sample yields about 140,000 clones, around nine tenths seen once. Sequencing was performed on peripheral blood. Every receptor here comes from a woman in her forties or fifties with active or convalescent COVID-19. The CDR3 runs from the conserved cysteine through the conserved F or W. D genes are given only for firm matches. Size tells how often a clone was seen (once, few, many) or the class of an expanded clone, and some rows leave it out.

.	TRBV5-1	TRBD2	TRBJ2-1	TGCGCCAGCAGCTTGGGGGGGGGACCCAATGAGCAGTTCTTC	CASSLGGGPNEQFF
.	TRBV28	.	TRBJ2-5	TGTGCCAGCAGTTTAAACGGGGAGACCCAGTACTTC	CASSLNGETQYF
.	TRBV10-3	TRBD1	TRBJ1-2	TGTGCCATCATGGGGGGACAGGGTTCCTATGGCTACACCTTC	CAIMGGQGSYGYTF
.	TRBV5-4	.	TRBJ1-4	TGTGCCAGCACCCCCGGGGGTAACTCTGAAAAACTGTTTTTT	CASTPGGNSEKLFF
.	TRBV12-3/TRBV12-4	.	TRBJ2-7	TGTGCCAGCAGTTTTCCCGGGAGCGAGCAGTACTTC	CASSFPGSEQYF
.	TRBV19	TRBD1	TRBJ1-1	TGTGCCAGTAATGACAGGGGAAAGAACACTGAAGCTTTCTTT	CASNDRGKNTEAFF
.	TRBV3-1/TRBV3-2	TRBD1	TRBJ1-1	TGTGCCAGCAGCCAAGATCTCGGGGACAGGGGGATGAACACTGAAGCTTTCTTT	CASSQDLGDRGMNTEAFF
.	TRBV20-1	.	TRBJ1-1	TGCAGTGCTAAAGGACACAATGAAGCTTTCTTT	CSAKGHNEAFF
few	TRBV10-3	TRBD1	TRBJ2-7	TGTGCCATCAGTGGGATCGGGACAGGTGCGTACGAGCAGTACTTC	CAISGIGTGAYEQYF
.	TRBV19	TRBD1	TRBJ1-1	TGTGCCAGCAACAGGGGTGACACTGAAGCTTTCTTT	CASNRGDTEAFF
.	TRBV27	.	TRBJ1-1	TGTGCCAGCAGTTTATCCCCACTACCGGGGAACACTGAAGCTTTCTTT	CASSLSPLPGNTEAFF
.	TRBV7-8	.	TRBJ2-7	TGTGCCAGCAGCAGGGGGGGGGATAACTACGAGCAGTACTTC	CASSRGGDNYEQYF
.	TRBV30	.	TRBJ1-3	TGTGCCTGGAAGGACTGGGCGGACGCCGGATGGGGAAACACCATATATTTT	CAWKDWADAGWGNTIYF
.	TRBV7-6	TRBD1	TRBJ1-5	TGTGCCAGCAGCTTTAATCGGGCGCGGACAGGCTTAAATCAGCCCCAGCATTTT	CASSFNRARTGLNQPQHF
once	TRBV18	TRBD2	TRBJ2-7	TGTGCCAGCTCACCGACTAGCGGGGCCTACGAGCAGTACTTC	CASSPTSGAYEQYF
.	TRBV3-1/TRBV3-2	TRBD1	TRBJ2-7	TGTGCCAGCAGCAAAGGACAGGCCTCCTACGAGCAGTACTTC	CASSKGQASYEQYF
.	TRBV4-2	.	TRBJ2-7	TGTGCCAGCAGCCAAGTGGTCGGGGGACGGGGGACCTACGAGCAGTACTTC	CASSQVVGGRGTYEQYF
.	TRBV7-2	.	TRBJ2-5	TGTGCCAGCAGCTTAGTGGGGCAAGTGGTGGAGACCCAGTACTTC	CASSLVGQVVETQYF
.	TRBV20-1	.	TRBJ1-4	TGCAGTGCCTACGATAATGAAAAACTGTTTTTT	CSAYDNEKLFF
.	TRBV28	.	TRBJ1-4	TGTGCCAGCAGGGGAGGACGGCGGGGGAGTGAAAAACTGTTTTTT	CASRGGRRGSEKLFF
.	TRBV29-1	TRBD1	TRBJ2-3	TGCAGCGTAGAACAGGGGGCGACAGATACGCAGTATTTT	CSVEQGATDTQYF
.	TRBV30	.	TRBJ1-1	TGTGCCTGGAGTGTGCAGGGGTGGGACACTGAAGCTTTCTTT	CAWSVQGWDTEAFF
.	TRBV30	.	TRBJ2-1	TGTGCCTGGAGTGCATTCAGCGGGCTCAATGAGCAGTTCTTC	CAWSAFSGLNEQFF
.	TRBV15	.	TRBJ2-5	TGTGCCACCAGCAGAGGGGAGCACGGACAAGAGACCCAGTACTTC	CATSRGEHGQETQYF
.	TRBV5-4	TRBD1	TRBJ1-2	TGTGCCAGCAGCATGGCGACAGGGGGTAACTATGGCTACACCTTC	CASSMATGGNYGYTF
once	TRBV3-1/TRBV3-2	TRBD2	TRBJ2-1	TGTGCCAGCAGCCAAGTTGGACTAGCGGGTAAAAATGAGCAGTTCTTC	CASSQVGLAGKNEQFF
.	TRBV18	.	TRBJ1-5	TGTGCCAGCTCCCCGCCCGCGACAGGCGGGTATCAGCCCCAGCATTTT	CASSPPATGGYQPQHF
.	TRBV7-9	.	TRBJ2-1	TGTGCCAGCAGCTTACGGAGACAGGCCACTGAGTATGAGCAGTTCTTC	CASSLRRQATEYEQFF
few	TRBV9	TRBD1	TRBJ2-2	TGTGCCAGCGCAACCGGGACAGGGCCCACCGGGGAGCTGTTTTTT	CASATGTGPTGELFF
.	TRBV6-2/TRBV6-3	.	TRBJ1-5	TGTGCCAGCAGTTTGACTAGCGGCCACCCCATTCAGCCCCAGCATTTT	CASSLTSGHPIQPQHF
.	TRBV4-3	TRBD1	TRBJ1-2	TGCGCCAGCAGCCAAGACAGGACAGGGTCATATGGCTACACCTTC	CASSQDRTGSYGYTF
once	TRBV6-2/TRBV6-3	.	TRBJ2-1	TGTGCCAGCAGTCCAAGAACAGGGACCGGTGAGCAGTTCTTC	CASSPRTGTGEQFF
.	TRBV28	.	TRBJ1-2	TGTGCCAGCAGTTGGGCAGATGATCCCTATGGCTACACCTTC	CASSWADDPYGYTF
.	TRBV5-1	.	TRBJ2-5	TGCGCCAGCAGCTTGGCCAGGGGAGGGGAGACCCAGTACTTC	CASSLARGGETQYF
.	TRBV6-5	TRBD1	TRBJ1-1	TGTGCCAGCAGTTACCCCGGGACAGGGAACACTGAAGCTTTCTTT	CASSYPGTGNTEAFF
once	TRBV5-1	.	TRBJ2-7	TGCGCCAGCAGCTTAGGAGACTATGGCGAGCAGTACTTC	CASSLGDYGEQYF
.	TRBV9	TRBD1	TRBJ1-1	TGTGCCAGCAGCTCCGAGACAGGGCCTGAAGCTTTCTTT	CASSSETGPEAFF
.	TRBV5-6	.	TRBJ1-1	TGTGCCAGCAACCTGGGACACCTGAACACTGAAGCTTTCTTT	CASNLGHLNTEAFF
.	TRBV11-3	.	TRBJ1-5	TGTGCCAGCTCCTTAGGGGTCAGGGGAATGGTTAGCAATCAGCCCCAGCATTTT	CASSLGVRGMVSNQPQHF
once	TRBV15	.	TRBJ1-5	TGTGCCACCAGCAGGCAGGGATGGAATCAGCCCCAGCATTTT	CATSRQGWNQPQHF
.	TRBV6-6	TRBD1	TRBJ1-2	TGTGCCAGCAGTGAGGGACAGAAGTATGGCTACACCTTC	CASSEGQKYGYTF
.	TRBV7-2	.	TRBJ2-1	TGTGCCAGCAGCTTAGCGGCCTCCATCTCCTACAATGAGCAGTTCTTC	CASSLAASISYNEQFF
.	TRBV30	TRBD2	TRBJ2-2	TGTGCCTGGAGATTAGCGGGGGGGACCGGGGAGCTGTTTTTT	CAWRLAGGTGELFF
.	TRBV5-6	.	TRBJ1-1	TGTGCCAGCAGCTTTCGACAGAACACTGAAGCTTTCTTT	CASSFRQNTEAFF